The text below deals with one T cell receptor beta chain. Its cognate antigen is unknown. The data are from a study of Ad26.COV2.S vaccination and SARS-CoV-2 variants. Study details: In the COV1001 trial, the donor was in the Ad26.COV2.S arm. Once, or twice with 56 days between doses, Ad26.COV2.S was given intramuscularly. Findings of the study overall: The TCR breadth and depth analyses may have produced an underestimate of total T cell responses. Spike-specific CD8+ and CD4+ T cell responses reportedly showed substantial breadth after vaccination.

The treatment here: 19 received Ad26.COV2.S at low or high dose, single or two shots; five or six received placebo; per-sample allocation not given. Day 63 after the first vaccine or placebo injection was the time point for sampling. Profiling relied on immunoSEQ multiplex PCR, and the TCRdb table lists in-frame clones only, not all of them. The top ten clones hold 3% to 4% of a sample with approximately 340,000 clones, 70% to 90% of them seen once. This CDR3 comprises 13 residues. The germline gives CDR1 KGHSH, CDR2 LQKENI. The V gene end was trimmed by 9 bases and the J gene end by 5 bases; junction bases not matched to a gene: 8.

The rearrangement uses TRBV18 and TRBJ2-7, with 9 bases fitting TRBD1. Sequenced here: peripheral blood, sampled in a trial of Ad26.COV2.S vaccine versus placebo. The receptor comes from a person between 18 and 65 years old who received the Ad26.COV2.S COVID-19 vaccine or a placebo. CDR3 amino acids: CASSGTGINEQYF. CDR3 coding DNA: TGTGCCAGTTCCGGGACAGGGATCAACGAGCAGTACTTC.